The T cell receptor beta chain under discussion was sequenced for a study of T cell changes during pregnancy in multiple sclerosis (dated by TCRdb to between 2017 and 2020). Notes on the research overall: The study examined how the T cell repertoire changed over the course of pregnancy in women with multiple sclerosis.

As to this clone: Its antigen remains undetermined. No base quality information exists; no much larger clone differs at one position.

V and J are truncated by 5 bases and 7 bases respectively, leaving an intervening sequence of 8 bases. CDR1 and CDR2 (LNHDA, SQIVND) derive from the germline V gene (reference sequence). Measured from the cysteine to the phenylalanine, the CDR3 is 12 residues long. Left in the record is the CDR3 DNA by itself, 36 bases read in frame from the first base. Library method: the immunoSEQ multiplex PCR assay. Entries here come from immuneACCESS through TCRdb and include only in-frame sequences with V and J called. Some clones fail to appear in such tables; in the studies checked, an unresolved V gene covers under half of the shortfall, and the cause of the remainder is unknown. The sample data list fewer than 65,000 clones, and over 75% of these were observed just once. About 0.9% of the sample belongs to the ten largest clones.

This TCR was recovered from a female donor with multiple sclerosis, enrolled in a pregnancy study. The specimen comprised peripheral blood, sampled before pregnancy. This chain joins TRBV19 to TRBJ1-4; confidence is insufficient to name the D gene. The sequenced DNA: TGTGCCAGTAGTTCGAACAGTGAAAAACTGTTTTTT. Its product reads: CASSSNSEKLFF.